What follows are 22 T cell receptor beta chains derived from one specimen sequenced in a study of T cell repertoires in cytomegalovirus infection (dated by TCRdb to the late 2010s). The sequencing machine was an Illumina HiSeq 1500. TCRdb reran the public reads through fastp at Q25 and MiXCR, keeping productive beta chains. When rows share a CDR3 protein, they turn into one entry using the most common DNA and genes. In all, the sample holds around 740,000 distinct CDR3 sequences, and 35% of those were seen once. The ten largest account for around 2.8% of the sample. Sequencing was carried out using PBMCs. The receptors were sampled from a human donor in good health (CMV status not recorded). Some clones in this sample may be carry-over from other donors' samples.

The CDR3 DNA reads TGTGCCAGCTGGAGCGGGTGGTGCACAGATACGCAGTATTTT. Translating gives CASWSGWCTDTQYF. This chain connects TRBV7-9 to TRBJ2-3; maybe TRBD2 (6 bases). Trimming left V 8 bases short and J 1 base short, with 13 bases between. The CDR3 sequence is 14 residues long. CDR1 and CDR2 from the germline V gene are SEHNR and FQNEAQ (reference sequence).

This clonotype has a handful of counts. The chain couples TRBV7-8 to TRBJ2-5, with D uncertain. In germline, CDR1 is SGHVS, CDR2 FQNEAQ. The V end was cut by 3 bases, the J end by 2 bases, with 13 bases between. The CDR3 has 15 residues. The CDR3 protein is CASSLFRANQETQYF. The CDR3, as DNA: TGTGCCAGCAGCTTGTTTAGGGCGAATCAAGAGACCCAGTACTTC.

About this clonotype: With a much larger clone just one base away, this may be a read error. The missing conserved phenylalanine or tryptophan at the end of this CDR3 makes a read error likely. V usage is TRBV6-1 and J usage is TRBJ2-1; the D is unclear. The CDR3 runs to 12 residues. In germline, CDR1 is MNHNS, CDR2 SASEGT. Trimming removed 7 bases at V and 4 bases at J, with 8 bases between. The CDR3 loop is CASNVRYNEQFV. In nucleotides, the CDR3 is TGTGCCAGCAACGTACGGTACAATGAGCAGTTCGTC.

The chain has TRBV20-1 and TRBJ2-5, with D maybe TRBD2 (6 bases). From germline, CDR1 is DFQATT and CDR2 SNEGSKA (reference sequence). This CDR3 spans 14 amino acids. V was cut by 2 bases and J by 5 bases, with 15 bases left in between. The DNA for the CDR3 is TGCAGTGCTAGACCGCTAGCGCTCCTTGAGACCCAGTACTTC. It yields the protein CSARPLALLETQYF.

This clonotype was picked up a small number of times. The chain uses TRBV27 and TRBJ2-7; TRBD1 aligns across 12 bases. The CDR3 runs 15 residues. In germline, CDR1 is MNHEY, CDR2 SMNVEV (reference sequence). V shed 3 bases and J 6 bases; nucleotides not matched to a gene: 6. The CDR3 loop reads CASSFMGQGASEQYF. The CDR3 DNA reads TGTGCCAGCAGTTTCATGGGACAGGGGGCTAGCGAGCAGTACTTC.

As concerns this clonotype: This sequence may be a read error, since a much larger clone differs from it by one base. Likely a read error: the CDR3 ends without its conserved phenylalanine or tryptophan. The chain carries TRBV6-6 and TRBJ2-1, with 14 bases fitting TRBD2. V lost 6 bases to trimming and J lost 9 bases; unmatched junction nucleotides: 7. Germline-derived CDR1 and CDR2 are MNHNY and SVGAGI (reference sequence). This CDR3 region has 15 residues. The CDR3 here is CASSQTSGRAPEQFL. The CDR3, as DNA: TGTGCCAGCAGCCAGACTAGCGGGAGGGCCCCTGAGCAGTTCTTA.

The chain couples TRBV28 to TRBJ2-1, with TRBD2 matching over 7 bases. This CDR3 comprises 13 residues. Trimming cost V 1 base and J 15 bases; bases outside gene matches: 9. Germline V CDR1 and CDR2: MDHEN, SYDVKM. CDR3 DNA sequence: TGTGCCAGCAGTTTATTCCAGACTAGCACGACGTTCTTC. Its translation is CASSLFQTSTTFF.

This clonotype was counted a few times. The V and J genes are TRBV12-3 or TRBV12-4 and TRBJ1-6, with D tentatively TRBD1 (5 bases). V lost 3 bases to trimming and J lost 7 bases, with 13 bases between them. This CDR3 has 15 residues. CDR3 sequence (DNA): TGTGCCAGCAGTTTTAGAGGACAAGGCAATTCACCCCTCCACTTT. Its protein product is CASSFRGQGNSPLHF.

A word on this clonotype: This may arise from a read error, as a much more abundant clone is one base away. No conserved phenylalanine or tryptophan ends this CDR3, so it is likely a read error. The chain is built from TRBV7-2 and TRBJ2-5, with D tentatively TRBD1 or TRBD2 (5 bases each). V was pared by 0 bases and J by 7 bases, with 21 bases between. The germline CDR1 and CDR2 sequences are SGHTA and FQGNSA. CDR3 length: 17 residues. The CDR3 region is CASSLALGDGSGTTQYC. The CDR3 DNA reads TGTGCCAGCAGCTTAGCGCTGGGGGACGGGTCGGGGACGACCCAGTACTGC.

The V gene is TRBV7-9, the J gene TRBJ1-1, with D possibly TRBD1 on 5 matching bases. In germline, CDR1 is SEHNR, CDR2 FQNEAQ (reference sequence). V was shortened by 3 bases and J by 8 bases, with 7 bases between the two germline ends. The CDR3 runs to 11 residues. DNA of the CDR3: TGTGCCAGCAGCTTCCAGGGCGAAGCTTTCTTT. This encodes CASSFQGEAFF.

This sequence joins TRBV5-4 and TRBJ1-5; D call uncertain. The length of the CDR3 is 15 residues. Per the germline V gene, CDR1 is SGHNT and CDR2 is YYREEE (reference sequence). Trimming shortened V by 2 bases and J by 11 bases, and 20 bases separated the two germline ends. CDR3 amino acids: CASSFDRTVLRSQHF. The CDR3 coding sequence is TGTGCCAGCAGCTTTGATAGGACTGTTCTCCGTTCCCAGCATTTT.

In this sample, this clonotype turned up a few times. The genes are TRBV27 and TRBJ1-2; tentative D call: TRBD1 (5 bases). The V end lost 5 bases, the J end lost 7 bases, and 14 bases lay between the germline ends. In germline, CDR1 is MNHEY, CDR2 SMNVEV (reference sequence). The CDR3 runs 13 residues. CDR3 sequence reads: CASSPLGESGYTF. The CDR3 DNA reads TGTGCCAGCAGTCCACTAGGGGAATCTGGCTACACCTTC.

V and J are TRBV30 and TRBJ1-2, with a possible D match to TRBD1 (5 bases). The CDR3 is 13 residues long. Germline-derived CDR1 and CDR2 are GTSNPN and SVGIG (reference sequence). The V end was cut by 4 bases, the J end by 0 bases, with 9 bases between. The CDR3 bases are TGTGCCTGGACTAGGGGCGCTAACTATGGCTACACCTTC. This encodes CAWTRGANYGYTF.

The CDR3 loop is CATSDTDRGGIGELFF. As DNA, the CDR3 is TGTGCCACCAGTGACACTGACAGGGGAGGGATCGGGGAGCTGTTTTTT. V gene TRBV24-1 combines with J gene TRBJ2-2; TRBD1 is a possible D gene (8 bases). The germline V gene has CDR1 KGHDR and CDR2 SFDVKD. V was clipped by 4 bases and J by 7 bases, with 18 bases between them. This CDR3 region has 16 residues.

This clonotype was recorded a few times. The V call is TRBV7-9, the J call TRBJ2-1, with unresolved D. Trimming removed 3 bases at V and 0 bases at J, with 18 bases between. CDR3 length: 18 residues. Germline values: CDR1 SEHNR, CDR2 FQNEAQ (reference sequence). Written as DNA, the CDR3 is TGTGCCAGCAGCTTCCGGTCCCGCGTAGGGTCCTCCTACAATGAGCAGTTCTTC. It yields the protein CASSFRSRVGSSYNEQFF.

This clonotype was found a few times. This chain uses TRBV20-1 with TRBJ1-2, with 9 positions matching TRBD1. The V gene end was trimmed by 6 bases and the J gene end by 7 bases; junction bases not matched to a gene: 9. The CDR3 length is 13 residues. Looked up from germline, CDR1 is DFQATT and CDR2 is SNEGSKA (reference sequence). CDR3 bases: TGCAGTGCCCCCGTGCGACAGGGGGTTGGCTACACCTTC. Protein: CSAPVRQGVGYTF.

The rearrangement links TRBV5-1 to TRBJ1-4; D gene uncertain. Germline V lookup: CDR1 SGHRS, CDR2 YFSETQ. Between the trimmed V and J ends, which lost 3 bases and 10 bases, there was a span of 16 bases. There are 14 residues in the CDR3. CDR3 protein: CASSSEARLGKLFF. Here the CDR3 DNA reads TGCGCCAGCAGCTCCGAGGCTCGGCTGGGAAAACTGTTTTTT.

Written as DNA, the CDR3 is TGCGCCAGCAGCTTTAACGGGGACTGCTACACCTTC. It is translated as CASSFNGDCYTF. The genes are TRBV5-1 and TRBJ1-2; D possibly corresponds to TRBD1 (5 bases). The ends were cut back, 2 bases at V and 9 bases at J, with 11 bases in the middle. The CDR3 contains 12 residues. Germline V gene data show CDR1 as SGHRS and CDR2 as YFSETQ.

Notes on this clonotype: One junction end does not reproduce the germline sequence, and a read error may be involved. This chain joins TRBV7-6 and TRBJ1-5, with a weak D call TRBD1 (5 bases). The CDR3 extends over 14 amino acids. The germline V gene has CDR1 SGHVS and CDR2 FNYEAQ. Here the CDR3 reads CASSPGGGNQPHHF. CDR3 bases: TGTGCCAGCAGCCCGGGGGGTGGGAATCAGCCCCATCATTTT.

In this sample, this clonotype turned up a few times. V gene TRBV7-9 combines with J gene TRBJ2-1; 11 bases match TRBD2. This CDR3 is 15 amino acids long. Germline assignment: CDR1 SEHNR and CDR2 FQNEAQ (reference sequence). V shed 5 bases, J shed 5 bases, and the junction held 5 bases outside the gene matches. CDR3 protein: CASSGLLAGDNEQFF. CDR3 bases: TGTGCCAGCAGCGGATTACTAGCGGGGGACAATGAGCAGTTCTTC.

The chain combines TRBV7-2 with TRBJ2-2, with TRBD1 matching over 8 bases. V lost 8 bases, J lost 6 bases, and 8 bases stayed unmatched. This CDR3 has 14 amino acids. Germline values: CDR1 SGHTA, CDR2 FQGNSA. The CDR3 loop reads CASRTGSLAGELFF. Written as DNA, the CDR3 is TGTGCCAGCCGGACAGGGAGTTTAGCCGGGGAGCTGTTTTTT.

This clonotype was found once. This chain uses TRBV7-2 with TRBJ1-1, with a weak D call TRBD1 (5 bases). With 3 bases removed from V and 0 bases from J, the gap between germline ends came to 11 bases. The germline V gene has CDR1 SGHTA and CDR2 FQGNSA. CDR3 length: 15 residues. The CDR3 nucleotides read TGTGCCAGCAGCTTGACAGTGTATCTGAACACTGAAGCTTTCTTT. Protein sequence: CASSLTVYLNTEAFF.